Below are 16 T cell receptor beta chains sequenced from a single sample in a study of tumor and adjacent non-tumor tissue in lung cancer. Three rounds of nested PCR, following a modified ARM-PCR protocol, produced the TCRbeta library. TCRdb re-called the multiplex PCR reads with MiXCR, one entry per CDR3 protein. The data contain some 100,000 distinct CDR3 sequences, around three fifths of them singletons. This sample's RNA came from whole unsorted tissue. The normal lung tissue was taken more than 3 cm from the tumor edge. The specimen was distant non-tumor lung tissue. Receptors originate from a young man with non-small cell lung cancer.

In regard to this clonotype: A much larger clone differs from this one at a single base, so this may be a read error. The rearrangement uses TRBV4-1 and TRBJ1-5; tentatively, D is TRBD1 (5 bases). V was cut by 4 bases and J by 5 bases, with 12 bases left in between. The CDR3 loop spans 14 amino acids. Per germline, CDR1 MGHRA and CDR2 YSYEKL. The DNA for the CDR3 is TGCGCCAGCAGCCTCCTGGACACGGATCAGCCCCAGCATTTT. It codes for CASSLLDTDQPQHF.

Details on this clonotype: A much larger clone sits a single nucleotide away, making a read error possible. The chain has TRBV13 and TRBJ2-6; no clear D gene. Germline loops: CDR1 PRHDT, CDR2 FYEKMQ (reference sequence). The CDR3 has 15 residues. CDR3 nucleotide sequence: TGTGCCATCAGCTTCTACACCTCTGGGGCCAACGTCCTGACTTTC. Its protein is CAISFYTSGANVLTF. Combining the CDR3 with reference TRBV13 and TRBJ2-6 gives the whole variable domain AAGVIQSPRHLIKEKRETATLKCYPIPRHDTVYWYQQGPGQDPQFLISFYEKMQSDKGSIPDRFSAQQFSDYHSELNMSSLELGDSALYFCAISFYTSGANVLTFGAGSRLTVL.

In this sample, this clonotype turned up once. This CDR3 is missing its conserved last phenylalanine or tryptophan, likely due to a read error. The V and J genes are TRBV5-6 and TRBJ1-1; D unclear. The CDR3 loop spans 14 amino acids. Trimming took off 4 bases at V and 1 base at J, with 11 bases between the two ends. Germline CDR1 and CDR2: SGHDT and YYEEEE. CDR3 DNA sequence: TGTGCCAGCAGCGGGGAAATGGCGAACACTGAAGCTTTCTCT. Translating it yields CASSGEMANTEAFS.

Worth noting for this clonotype: Given a much more abundant clone one base away, this may be a read error. The rearrangement joins TRBV6-2 or TRBV6-3 to TRBJ2-3, with D possibly matching TRBD1 (5 bases). The germline V gene encodes CDR1 MNHEY and CDR2 SVGEGT. Trimming removed 1 base from V and 10 bases from J, with 9 bases in between. The CDR3 runs to 12 residues. This chain's CDR3 is CASSYFRDAQYF. The CDR3, as DNA: TGTGCCAGCAGTTACTTCAGGGATGCGCAGTATTTT.

Worth noting for this clonotype: Given the absence of the conserved phenylalanine or tryptophan at the CDR3 end, a read error is likely. V gene TRBV4-1 combines with J gene TRBJ1-1; 7 bases match TRBD1. The CDR3 consists of 15 residues. Losses at the gene ends were 0 bases for V and 7 bases for J; bases not matched to a gene: 8. CDR1 MGHRA and CDR2 YSYEKL come from the germline V gene. Written as DNA, the CDR3 is TGCGCCAGCAGCCAAGATGAGGGGGCAGACAGTGAAGCTTTCGTT. This sequence encodes CASSQDEGADSEAFV.

The CDR3 nucleotides are TGTGCCAGCAGGGAGACAGGGACCAGGGACACAGATACGCAGTATTTT. This encodes CASRETGTRDTDTQYF. The chain links TRBV12-3 or TRBV12-4 to TRBJ2-3; 7 bases are shared with TRBD1. The CDR3 is 16 residues long. Trimming cost V 6 bases and J 2 bases; bases outside gene matches: 11.

This clonotype has at least ten counts. CDR3 sequence reads: CASSLARGQPQHF. CDR3 bases: TGCGCCAGCAGCTTGGCCAGGGGTCAGCCCCAGCATTTT. V is TRBV5-1 and J is TRBJ1-5, with D possibly being TRBD1 (6 bases). Trimming pared 0 bases from V and 6 bases from J, leaving 7 bases between. Germline CDR1 reads SGHRS; CDR2 reads YFSETQ. CDR3 size: 13 residues.

Of note for this clonotype: Relative to the germline gene, one junction end is altered; a read error may explain this. The chain has TRBV11-3 and TRBJ1-1; no firm D call. Germline values: CDR1 SGHNT, CDR2 YENEEA. This CDR3 contains 13 residues. This CDR3 is CASTLEANTGAFF. The CDR3 DNA sequence: TGTGCCAGCACCTTAGAGGCGAACACTGGAGCTTTCTTT.

In the case of this clonotype: This may arise from a read error, as a much more abundant clone is one base away. The rearrangement joins TRBV24-1 to TRBJ2-7; possibly TRBD1 or TRBD2 for D (6 bases each). The CDR3 runs 14 residues. Germline V gives CDR1 KGHDR, CDR2 SFDVKD. CDR3 DNA: TGTACCACCAGTGAGGGGGGACCAGGGAACGAGCAGTACTTC. As protein: CTTSEGGPGNEQYF.

About this clonotype itself: The junction departs from the called germline gene at one end, perhaps through a read error. This chain connects TRBV28 to TRBJ2-7; D call uncertain. The CDR3 sequence is 15 residues long. The germline V gene encodes CDR1 MDHEN and CDR2 SYDVKM. The CDR3 DNA follows: TGTGCCAGCAGTGCAACTTCCGGGCCTTTCTACGAGCAATACTTC. This codes for CASSATSGPFYEQYF.

A word on this clonotype: The missing conserved phenylalanine or tryptophan at the end of this CDR3 makes a read error likely. This rearrangement joins TRBV20-1 to TRBJ1-1, with TRBD1 matching 7 bases. V lost 6 bases to trimming and J lost 11 bases; unmatched junction nucleotides: 9. Germline CDR1 DFQATT, CDR2 SNEGSKA (reference sequence). The CDR3 totals 11 residues. As DNA, the CDR3 is TGCAGTGCAGACCGGGACAGCCGGGCTTTCTCT. Translated, it gives CSADRDSRAFS.

Sample share makes this clonotype medium-sized. The V and J genes are TRBV11-2 and TRBJ2-3, with a possible D match to TRBD2 (5 bases). This CDR3 contains 15 residues. From germline, CDR1 is SGHAT and CDR2 FQNNGV. The V and J ends lost 1 base and 6 bases respectively, with 14 bases between them. The CDR3 is CASSLGAVRADTQYF. The CDR3 DNA is TGTGCCAGCAGCTTAGGGGCCGTGCGGGCGGATACGCAGTATTTT. The whole variable domain, remainder taken from reference TRBV11-2 and TRBJ2-3, is EAGVAQSPRYKIIEKRQSVAFWCNPISGHATLYWYQQILGQGPKLLIQFQNNGVVDDSQLPKDRFSAERLKGVDSTLKIQPAKLEDSAVYLCASSLGAVRADTQYFGPGTRLTVL.

Worth noting for this clonotype: A single base separates this from a much larger clone, so it may be a read error. The chain carries TRBV12-3 or TRBV12-4 and TRBJ1-5; maybe TRBD1 (5 bases). The CDR3 contains 15 residues. The CDR3 DNA sequence: TGTGCCAGCAGTTTAAGGGGAGCAAGCAATCGGCCCCAGCATTTT. Translating it yields CASSLRGASNRPQHF.

Worth noting for this clonotype: This is likely a read error, given that the CDR3 carries no conserved phenylalanine or tryptophan at its end. The limits of the CDR3 on the DNA are not certain, so only TCRdb's listed CDR3 is given. The chain is built from TRBV10-2 and TRBJ2-2. A total of 13 residues make up the CDR3, ends included. In germline, CDR1 is WSHSY, CDR2 SAAADI. The CDR3 here is CASSARSTGKLFS.

This clonotype was recorded once. The junction differs from germline at one of its ends, possibly a read error. The rearrangement links TRBV20-1 to TRBJ1-1, with D hard to call. The V gene's germline CDR1 is DFQATT and CDR2 SNEGSKA (reference sequence). There are 11 residues in the CDR3. CDR3 sequence: CSARSGPEALF. The CDR3 nucleotides read TGCAGTGCTAGATCGGGCCCTGAAGCTCTCTTT.

Comments on this clonotype: One base away lies a much larger clone, so this may be a sequencing read error. The gene calls are TRBV5-6 and TRBJ2-7; TRBD2 agrees at 10 bases. Germline V CDR1 and CDR2: SGHDT, YYEEEE. This CDR3 is built from 16 residues. J gave up 2 bases and V 3 bases, and 8 bases lay outside the gene matches. This CDR3 is CASSYGTSVRAYEQYF. DNA of the CDR3: TGTGCCAGCAGCTACGGGACTAGCGTGAGAGCCTACGAGCAGTACTTC.